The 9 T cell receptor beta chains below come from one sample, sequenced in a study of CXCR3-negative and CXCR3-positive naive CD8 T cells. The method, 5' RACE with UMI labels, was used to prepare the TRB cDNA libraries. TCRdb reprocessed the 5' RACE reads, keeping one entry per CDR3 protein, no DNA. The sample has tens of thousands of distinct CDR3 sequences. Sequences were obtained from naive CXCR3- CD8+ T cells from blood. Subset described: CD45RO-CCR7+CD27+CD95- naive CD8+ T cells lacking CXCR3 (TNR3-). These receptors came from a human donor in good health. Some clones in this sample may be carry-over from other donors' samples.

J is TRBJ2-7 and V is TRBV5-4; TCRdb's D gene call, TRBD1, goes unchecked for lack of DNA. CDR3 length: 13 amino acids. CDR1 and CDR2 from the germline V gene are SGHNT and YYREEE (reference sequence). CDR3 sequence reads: CASSTPGFHEQYF. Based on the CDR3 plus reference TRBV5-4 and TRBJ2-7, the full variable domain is ETGVTQSPTHLIKTRGQQVTLRCSSQSGHNTVSWYQQALGQGPQFIFQYYREEENGRGNFPPRFSGLQFPNYSSELNVNALELDDSALYLCASSTPGFHEQYFGPGTRLTVT.

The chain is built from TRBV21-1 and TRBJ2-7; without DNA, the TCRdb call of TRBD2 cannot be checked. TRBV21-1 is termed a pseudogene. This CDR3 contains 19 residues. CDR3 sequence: CASSKIVKAGAGSSYEQYF.

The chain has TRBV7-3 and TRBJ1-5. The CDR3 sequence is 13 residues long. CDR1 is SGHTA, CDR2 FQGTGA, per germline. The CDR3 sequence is CASSAGVYQPQHF.

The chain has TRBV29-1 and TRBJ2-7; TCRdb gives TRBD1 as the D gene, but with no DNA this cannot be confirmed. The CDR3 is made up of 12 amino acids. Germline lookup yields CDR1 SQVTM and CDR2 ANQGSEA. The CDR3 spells CSVGQASYEQYF.

The CDR3: CSALPGGGYGYTF. This chain links TRBV29-1 with TRBJ1-2. The CDR3 extends over 13 amino acids. Germline V gives CDR1 SQVTM, CDR2 ANQGSEA.

The CDR3 reads CASSPTTADGYTF. The chain carries TRBV7-6 and TRBJ1-2. Germline V gene sequence: CDR1 SGHVS, CDR2 FNYEAQ. The CDR3 has 13 amino acids.

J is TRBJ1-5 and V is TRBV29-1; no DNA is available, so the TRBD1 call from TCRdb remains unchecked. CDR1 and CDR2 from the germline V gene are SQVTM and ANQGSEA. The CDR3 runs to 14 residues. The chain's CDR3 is CSVGTGGGNQPQHF.

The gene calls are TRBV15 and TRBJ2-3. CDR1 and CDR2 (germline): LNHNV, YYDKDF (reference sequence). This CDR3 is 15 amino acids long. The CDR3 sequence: CATSRGPQRTDTQYF. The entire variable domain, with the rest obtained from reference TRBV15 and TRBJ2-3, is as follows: DAMVIQNPRYQVTQFGKPVTLSCSQTLNHNVMYWYQQKSSQAPKLLFHYYDKDFNNEADTPDNFQSRRPNTSFCFLDIRSPGLGDTAMYLCATSRGPQRTDTQYFGPGTRLTVL.

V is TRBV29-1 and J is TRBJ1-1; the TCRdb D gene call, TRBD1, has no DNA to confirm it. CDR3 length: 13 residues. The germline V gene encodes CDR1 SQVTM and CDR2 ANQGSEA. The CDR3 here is CSVRGAGGTEAFF. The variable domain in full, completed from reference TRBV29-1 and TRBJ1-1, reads SAVISQKPSRDICQRGTSLTIQCQVDSQVTMMFWYRQQPGQSLTLIATANQGSEATYESGFVIDKFPISRPNLTFSTLTVSNMSPEDSSIYLCSVRGAGGTEAFFGQGTRLTVV.